This TCR beta chain was identified during a study of blood T cells in healthy people across ages. Study results and caveats: Per million T cells, TCR beta diversity dropped roughly linearly as age increased. Underestimates were what the diversity estimates from one million T cells were considered to be.

The authors ran a second PCR of about 6 to 11 cycles using a sample-barcoded 5' primer and a J-beta primer mix. Every single cDNA molecule received a tag from a template-switch adaptor with 12 random nucleotides. TCRdb reprocessed the 5' RACE reads with MiXCR, giving one entry per CDR3 protein. Of around 1,000,000 distinct CDR3 sequences detected, approximately 25% appear once; the ten largest clones hold approximately 0.79%. This clonotype was observed a few times. Its matching antigen is unknown. The V gene end was trimmed by 4 bases and the J gene end by 3 bases; junction bases not matched to a gene: 4. This CDR3 is built from 13 residues. CDR1 and CDR2 from the germline V gene are SQVTM and ANQGSEA. These data are also associated with another study on T cells of mothers and their children. That publication notes: Sample barcodes and 2-4 random nucleotides were added by the M1S primer of the second PCR.

The clonotype originates from a girl between 2 and 10 years old in good health. The specimen sequenced was blood. The chain is built from TRBV29-1 and TRBJ2-7, with 9 bases that match TRBD2. DNA for the CDR3: TGCAGCGTTGCTCTAGCGGGGCACTACGAGCAGTACTTC. This encodes CSVALAGHYEQYF.